These T cell receptor beta chains were read from a single sample in a study of T cells after yellow fever vaccination. TCRdb passed the 5' RACE reads through MiXCR, listing each CDR3 protein once. The data contain about 550,000 distinct CDR3 sequences, approximately 21% of them seen just once; the ten biggest clones take up around 15%. This material consisted of PBMCs, taken 15 days after the yellow fever booster vaccination. These receptors originate from a man aged 30-40 years who received the YFV17D yellow fever vaccine. The CDR3 runs from the conserved cysteine through the conserved F or W. D genes are given only for firm matches. For some rows the clone size is stated as once, few or many, or as a class when expanded; others skip it.

d_gene	abundance	v_gene	len	j_gene	CDR3nt	CDR3aa
TRBD2	.	TRBV4-3	15	TRBJ2-7	TGCGCCAGCAGCCCAGGGACTAGCGGGGCCTCCGAGCAGTACTTC	CASSPGTSGASEQYF
.	.	TRBV9	16	TRBJ1-5	TGTGCCAGCAGCGCCTCCAGGGCAGGAGGCAATCAGCCCCAGCATTTT	CASSASRAGGNQPQHF
TRBD1	many	TRBV27	15	TRBJ2-5	TGTGCCAGCAGTTCCCAGGGGGCGGGACAAGAGACCCAGTACTTC	CASSSQGAGQETQYF
.	.	TRBV12-3/TRBV12-4	14	TRBJ2-2	TGTGCCAGCAGTGAGCAGGGGTCCACCGGGGAGCTGTTTTTT	CASSEQGSTGELFF
TRBD2	few	TRBV6-1	13	TRBJ2-2	TGTGCCAGCGAGCGGGACGGTCCCGGGGAGCTGTTTTTT	CASERDGPGELFF
TRBD1	.	TRBV6-1	13	TRBJ1-2	TGTGCCAGCACCTTCACAGGGGGCAATGGCTACACCTTC	CASTFTGGNGYTF
TRBD1	.	TRBV19	15	TRBJ1-2	TGTGCCAGTAGTATCTTAGGGGGCGCAGTCTATGGCTACACCTTC	CASSILGGAVYGYTF
TRBD1	.	TRBV5-1	14	TRBJ2-7	TGCGCCAGCAGCTTTACAGGGGAAACCTACGAGCAGTACTTC	CASSFTGETYEQYF
TRBD1	once	TRBV28	17	TRBJ2-1	TGTGCCAGCAGTTTGCCATCCGGGACAGGGGCAGGGAATGAGCAGTTCTTC	CASSLPSGTGAGNEQFF
.	.	TRBV7-7	16	TRBJ2-5	TGTGCTAGCAGCTTAAGGATAGCACCAACCGGGGAGACCCAGTACTTC	CASSLRIAPTGETQYF
TRBD1	few	TRBV18	14	TRBJ1-1	TGTGCCAGCTCACTTGGGACAGGGGACACTGAAGCTTTCTTT	CASSLGTGDTEAFF
.	.	TRBV5-1	15	TRBJ2-2	TGCGCCAGCAGCCGTATTAGCGGAGGGTCCGGGGAGCTGTGTTTT	CASSRISGGSGELCF
.	.	TRBV9	15	TRBJ2-3	TGTGCCAGCAGCGTAGAAGGAAGAAGCACAGATACGCAGTATTTT	CASSVEGRSTDTQYF
TRBD1	.	TRBV5-1	14	TRBJ1-6	TGCGCCAGCAGCTCGGGACAGACGTATTCACCCCTCCACTTT	CASSSGQTYSPLHF
.	few	TRBV29-1	12	TRBJ1-5	TGCAGCGCTGGGGGGTTCAATCAGCCCCAGCATTTT	CSAGGFNQPQHF
.	few	TRBV7-2	16	TRBJ1-6	TGTGCCAGCAGCTTTCGTGGTGCAGGGTCAAATTCACCCCTCCACTTT	CASSFRGAGSNSPLHF
TRBD2	few	TRBV6-2/TRBV6-3	15	TRBJ2-3	TGTGCCAGCGCTTTAGCGGGAGGGCCGACAGATACGCAGTATTTT	CASALAGGPTDTQYF
TRBD1	few	TRBV12-5	14	TRBJ2-3	TGTGCTAGTGGCCCCGGACAGGGTGGAGATACGCAGTATTTT	CASGPGQGGDTQYF
TRBD1	few	TRBV5-5	16	TRBJ2-1	TGTGCCAGCATCAGCAGGCCGGGACAGGGGGCCAATGAGCAGTTCTTC	CASISRPGQGANEQFF
.	few	TRBV29-1	15	TRBJ2-5	TGCAGCGTTGACCCCGGACAGGGCGGGGGGGAGACCCAGTACTTC	CSVDPGQGGGETQYF
.	few	TRBV4-3	16	TRBJ1-1	TGCGCCAGCAGCCAAGATCCCCCAGACTCCTTGACTGAAGCTTTCTTT	CASSQDPPDSLTEAFF
TRBD2	.	TRBV20-1	15	TRBJ2-1	TGCAGTGCCCGAGTTCAGAGCGGGATATACAATGAGCAGTTCTTC	CSARVQSGIYNEQFF
TRBD2	many	TRBV4-3	15	TRBJ2-2	TGCGCCAGCAGCCCCCGGGGACTAGCCGACGGGGAGCTGTTTTTT	CASSPRGLADGELFF
TRBD1	.	TRBV29-1	15	TRBJ2-5	TGCAGCGTTCAGGGGGCAGGGACAATGGGCGAGACCCAGTACTTC	CSVQGAGTMGETQYF
.	many	TRBV7-2	14	TRBJ1-3	TGTGCCAGCAGCCCAGACAGCTCTGGAAACACCATATATTTT	CASSPDSSGNTIYF
TRBD2	few	TRBV29-1	14	TRBJ2-3	TGCAGCGTAACCGGGGGGGGGCAGGCAGATACGCAGTATTTT	CSVTGGGQADTQYF
.	few	TRBV6-5	16	TRBJ2-3	TGTGCCAGCAGTTACTCAACGGCTAACCAGCCAGATACGCAGTATTTT	CASSYSTANQPDTQYF